Listed below are T cell receptor beta chains from one sample, sequenced in a study of immune evolution from preneoplasia to lung adenocarcinoma. Assay used: immunoSEQ multiplex PCR; TCRdb lists only in-frame clones, some missing. The sample records approximately 7,000 clones, 79% being singletons. Sequencing was carried out using FFPE invasive lung adenocarcinoma tissue. The source is a person aged 40 to 50 with lung adenocarcinoma. Each CDR3 is given with its conserved first and last residue. The order of the fields is J gene, D gene, V gene, clone size, CDR3 DNA, CDR3 protein. A D gene is named only where the DNA matches it firmly. Expanded clones are given a class, and other clones once, few, many or no size at all.

TRBJ1-4,NA,TRBV5-1,NA,TGCGCCAGCAGCCCTCAGGGAGTTAGGGAAAAACTGTTTTTT,CASSPQGVREKLFF
TRBJ2-5,NA,TRBV2,few,TGTGCCAGCAGAAGACAATCCCAGGGAGGGGGCCAAGAGACCCAGTACTTC,CASRRQSQGGGQETQYF
TRBJ1-5,NA,TRBV2,NA,TGTGCCAGCAGTGGAAGGGGTCAGCCCCAGCATTTT,CASSGRGQPQHF
TRBJ2-1,NA,TRBV28,NA,TGTGCCAGCAGTCGGGGGAGACAGGGGAGGGGCAATGAGCAGTTCTTC,CASSRGRQGRGNEQFF
TRBJ1-1,NA,TRBV19,NA,TGTGCCAGTAGTATTGGACACCCTAACACTGAAGCTTTCTTT,CASSIGHPNTEAFF
TRBJ1-3,NA,TRBV20-1,NA,TGCAGTGCTTCACTTGGAAACACCATATATTTT,CSASLGNTIYF
TRBJ1-1,NA,TRBV5-1,NA,TGCGCCAGCAGCCCGACCTCAGGGATCAACACTGAAGCTTTCTTT,CASSPTSGINTEAFF
TRBJ1-4,NA,TRBV15,NA,TGTGCCACCAGCAGAGATAGTACGGGTCAACTGTTTTTT,CATSRDSTGQLFF
TRBJ2-7,NA,TRBV11-2,NA,TGTGCCAGCAGCTTAGATTGGAGGGGCGAGCAGTACTTC,CASSLDWRGEQYF
TRBJ1-1,NA,TRBV28,NA,TGTGCCAGCAGTTTAGAACAAGGAGAAGCTTTCTTT,CASSLEQGEAFF
TRBJ2-7,TRBD1,TRBV7-9,once,TGTGCCAGCAGCTTAGAAGCAGGGGGCATCTACGAGCAGTACTTC,CASSLEAGGIYEQYF
TRBJ2-1,NA,TRBV30,NA,TGTGCCTGGAGTGTACGAGGCTATGAGCAGTTCTTC,CAWSVRGYEQFF
TRBJ2-2,NA,TRBV4-1,few,TGCGCCAGCAGCCAAGATGGGGTCGGGGAGCTGTTTTTT,CASSQDGVGELFF
TRBJ1-1,NA,TRBV7-8,NA,TGTGCCAGCAGCTTATCCCGGGGACAAATCACCTTGAACACTGAAGCTTTCTTT,CASSLSRGQITLNTEAFF
TRBJ2-7,TRBD1,TRBV10-3,once,TGTGCCATCACCCCCGGACAGGACAACGAGCAGTACTTC,CAITPGQDNEQYF
TRBJ1-2,TRBD1,TRBV18,NA,TGTGCCAGCTCAACCGGGACAGGGGTCTATGGCTACACCTTC,CASSTGTGVYGYTF
TRBJ2-1,NA,TRBV6-1,NA,TGTGCCAGCAGTGAACAACTACCAAACCTTAATGAGCAGTTCTTC,CASSEQLPNLNEQFF
TRBJ1-2,NA,TRBV9,NA,TGTGCCAGCAGCGTAGCGGAGGGTTGGAGCTATGGCTACACCTTC,CASSVAEGWSYGYTF
TRBJ2-7,NA,TRBV19,NA,TGTGCCAGTAGTATAATGGCAGGGGCCTACGAGCAGTACTTC,CASSIMAGAYEQYF
TRBJ2-5,TRBD1,TRBV29-1,NA,TGCAGCGTCTGGGGCCACCGGGACAGGGGGCAAGAGACCCAGTACTTC,CSVWGHRDRGQETQYF
TRBJ2-3,NA,TRBV6-4,NA,TGTGCCAGCAGTGACTCGGACACAGATACGCAGTATTTT,CASSDSDTDTQYF
TRBJ2-7,TRBD2,TRBV13,NA,TGTGCCAGCAGCTTACGCGGGGGGGCCGACGAGCAGTACTTC,CASSLRGGADEQYF
TRBJ2-7,NA,TRBV30,NA,TGTGCCTGGAGTGTACGTGGATCATGGAGGGAGCAGTACTTC,CAWSVRGSWREQYF
TRBJ2-6,TRBD1,TRBV5-8,NA,TGTGCCAGCAGCTTCCGCAGGGGGCTGAGTGTTGGGGCCAACGTCCTGACTTTC,CASSFRRGLSVGANVLTF
TRBJ1-2,TRBD1,TRBV7-3,NA,TGTGCCAGCAGCTTAGACAGGGTCTATGGCTACACCTTC,CASSLDRVYGYTF
TRBJ1-1,NA,TRBV5-4,NA,TGTGCCAGCAGCCCACCACAGAACACTGAAGCTTTCTTT,CASSPPQNTEAFF
TRBJ1-2,NA,TRBV30,NA,TGTGCCTGGAGCGCGGTTGGGGCTTCCTATGGCTACACCTTC,CAWSAVGASYGYTF
TRBJ2-2,NA,TRBV19,NA,TGTGCCAGTGGGCGATACAGGGCCACCGGGGAGCTGTTTTTT,CASGRYRATGELFF
TRBJ1-1,NA,TRBV19,once,TGTGCCAGTAGTCCCTCCTGGATGGACACTGAAGCTTTCTTT,CASSPSWMDTEAFF
TRBJ1-4,TRBD1,TRBV4-1,NA,TGCGCCAGCAGCCTCCGAACGCTGAGGACAGGACTTAATGAAAAACTGTTTTTT,CASSLRTLRTGLNEKLFF
TRBJ2-7,NA,TRBV4-1,few,TGCGCCAGCAGCCAAGGTTCCAGGTCCTACGAGCAGTACTTC,CASSQGSRSYEQYF
TRBJ2-7,NA,TRBV15,NA,TGTGCCACCAGCAGAGATAGGCAGGCCGCGACCTACGAGCAGTACTTC,CATSRDRQAATYEQYF